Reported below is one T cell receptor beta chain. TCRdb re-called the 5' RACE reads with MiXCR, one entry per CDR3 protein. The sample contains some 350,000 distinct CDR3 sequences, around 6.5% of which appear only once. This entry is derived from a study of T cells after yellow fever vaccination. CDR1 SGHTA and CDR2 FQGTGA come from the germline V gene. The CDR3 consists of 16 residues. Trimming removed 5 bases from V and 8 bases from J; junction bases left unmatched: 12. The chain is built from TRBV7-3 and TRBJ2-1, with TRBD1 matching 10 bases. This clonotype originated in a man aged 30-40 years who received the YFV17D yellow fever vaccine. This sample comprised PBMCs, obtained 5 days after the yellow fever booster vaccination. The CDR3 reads CASSHRQGARWYEQFF. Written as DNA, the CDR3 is TGTGCCAGCAGCCATCGACAGGGGGCCCGATGGTATGAGCAGTTCTTC.